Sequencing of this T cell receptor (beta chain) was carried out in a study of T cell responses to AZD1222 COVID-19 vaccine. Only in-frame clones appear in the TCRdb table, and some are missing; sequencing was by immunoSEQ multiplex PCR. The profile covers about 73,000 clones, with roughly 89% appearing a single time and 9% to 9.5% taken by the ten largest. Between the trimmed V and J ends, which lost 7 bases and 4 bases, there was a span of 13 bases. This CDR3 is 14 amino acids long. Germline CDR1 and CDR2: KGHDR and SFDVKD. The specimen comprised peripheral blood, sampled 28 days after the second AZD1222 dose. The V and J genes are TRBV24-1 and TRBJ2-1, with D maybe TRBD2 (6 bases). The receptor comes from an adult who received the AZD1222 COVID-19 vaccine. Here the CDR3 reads CATSARDFYNEQFF. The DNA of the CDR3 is TGTGCCACCAGCGCCAGGGACTTTTACAATGAGCAGTTCTTC.